The entry below describes one TCR beta chain. Its antigen is currently unknown. The source of the sample is a study of a mutant IDH1 vaccine in newly diagnosed glioma. Whole-study context: Earlier treatment was radiotherapy, temozolomide, or both, with most getting both. Study results and limitations: Immune responses induced by the vaccine were seen in 93.3% of patients, spanning multiple MHC alleles.

CDR3 length equals 13 residues. V shed 3 bases and J 5 bases; nucleotides not matched to a gene: 4. Per the germline V gene, CDR1 is GTSNPN and CDR2 is SVGIG (reference sequence). Noted time point: week 5, during vaccination. A single vaccine dose contained 300 ug of mutant IDH1 20-mer peptide, and topical imiquimod was used with it. The data were produced by immunoSEQ multiplex PCR, yet TCRdb's version contains in-frame clones alone and is incomplete. Of 75,000 to 80,000 clones in the sample, more than 85% were seen once. This TCR was sampled from a woman aged 50 to 60 with glioma. Sequenced here: PBMCs, sampled from a glioma patient whose treatment included an IDH1 peptide vaccine. V and J are TRBV30 and TRBJ1-2, with 9 positions matching TRBD1. The DNA for the CDR3 is TGTGCCTGGAGGGCGACAGGGGGTTATGGCTACACCTTC. Translated, it gives CAWRATGGYGYTF.